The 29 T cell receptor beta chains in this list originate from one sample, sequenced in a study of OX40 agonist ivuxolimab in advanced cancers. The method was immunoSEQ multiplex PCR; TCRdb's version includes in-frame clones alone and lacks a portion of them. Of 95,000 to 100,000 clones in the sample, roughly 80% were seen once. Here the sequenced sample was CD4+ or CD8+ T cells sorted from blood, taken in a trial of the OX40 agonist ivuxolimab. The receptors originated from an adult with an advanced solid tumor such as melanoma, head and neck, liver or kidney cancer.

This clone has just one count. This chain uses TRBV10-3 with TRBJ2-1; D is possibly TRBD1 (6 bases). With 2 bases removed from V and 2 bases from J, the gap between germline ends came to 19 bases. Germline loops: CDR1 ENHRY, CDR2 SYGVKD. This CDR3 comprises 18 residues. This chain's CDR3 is CAISEPTLGAATYNEQFF. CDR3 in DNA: TGTGCCATCAGTGAGCCCACATTGGGGGCTGCAACCTACAATGAGCAGTTCTTC.

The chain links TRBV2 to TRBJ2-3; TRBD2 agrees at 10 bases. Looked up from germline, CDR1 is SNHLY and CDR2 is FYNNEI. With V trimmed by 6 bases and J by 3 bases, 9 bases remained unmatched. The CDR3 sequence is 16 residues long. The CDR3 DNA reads TGTGCCAGCAGGGCCCGACTAGCGGGTGCGACAGATACGCAGTATTTT. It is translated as CASRARLAGATDTQYF.

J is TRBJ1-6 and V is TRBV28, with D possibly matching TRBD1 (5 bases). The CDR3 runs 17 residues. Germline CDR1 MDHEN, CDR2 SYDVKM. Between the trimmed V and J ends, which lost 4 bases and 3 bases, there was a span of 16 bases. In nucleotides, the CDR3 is TGTGCCAGCAGTTCCTACCCCGGGGACTTCTATAATTCACCCCTCCACTTT. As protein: CASSSYPGDFYNSPLHF.

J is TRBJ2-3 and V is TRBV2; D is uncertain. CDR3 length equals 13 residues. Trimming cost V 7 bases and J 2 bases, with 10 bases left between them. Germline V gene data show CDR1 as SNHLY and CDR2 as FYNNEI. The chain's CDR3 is CASTWRLTDTQYF. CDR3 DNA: TGTGCCAGCACGTGGCGTCTCACAGATACGCAGTATTTT.

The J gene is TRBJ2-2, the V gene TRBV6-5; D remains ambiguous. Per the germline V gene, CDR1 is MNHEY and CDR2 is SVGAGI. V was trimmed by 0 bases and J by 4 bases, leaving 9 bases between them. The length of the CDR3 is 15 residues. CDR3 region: CASSYSMAVTGELFF. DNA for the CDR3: TGTGCCAGCAGTTACTCGATGGCAGTCACCGGGGAGCTGTTTTTT.

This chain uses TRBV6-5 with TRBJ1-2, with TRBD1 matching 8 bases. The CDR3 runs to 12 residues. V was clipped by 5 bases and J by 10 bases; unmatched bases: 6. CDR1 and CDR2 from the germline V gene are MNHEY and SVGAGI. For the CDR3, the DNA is TGTGCCAGCAGTCGACAGGGGCAAGACTACACCTTC. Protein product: CASSRQGQDYTF.

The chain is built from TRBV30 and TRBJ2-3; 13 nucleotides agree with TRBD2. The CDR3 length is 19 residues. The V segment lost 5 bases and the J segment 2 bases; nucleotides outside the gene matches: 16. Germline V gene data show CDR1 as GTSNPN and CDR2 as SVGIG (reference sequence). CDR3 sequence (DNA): TGTGCCTGGGCATTGGGACTAGCGGGGATAGGGGGACCCACAGATACGCAGTATTTT. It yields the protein CAWALGLAGIGGPTDTQYF.

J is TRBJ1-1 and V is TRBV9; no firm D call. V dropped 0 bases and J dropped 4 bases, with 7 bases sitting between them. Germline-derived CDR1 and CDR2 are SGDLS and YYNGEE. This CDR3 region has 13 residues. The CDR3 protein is CASSVALTTEAFF. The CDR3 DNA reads TGTGCCAGCAGCGTAGCCCTCACCACTGAAGCTTTCTTT.

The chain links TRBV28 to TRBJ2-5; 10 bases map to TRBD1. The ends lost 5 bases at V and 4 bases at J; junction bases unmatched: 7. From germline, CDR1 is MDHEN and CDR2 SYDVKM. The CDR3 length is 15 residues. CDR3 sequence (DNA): TGTGCCAGCAGTCCTATCGACAGGGGGCGAGAGACCCAGTACTTC. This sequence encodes CASSPIDRGRETQYF.

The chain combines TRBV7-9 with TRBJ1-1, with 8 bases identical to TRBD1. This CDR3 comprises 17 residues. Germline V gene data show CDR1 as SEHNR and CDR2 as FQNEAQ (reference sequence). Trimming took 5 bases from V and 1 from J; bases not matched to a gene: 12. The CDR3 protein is CASSPGRAGTGNTEAFF. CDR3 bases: TGTGCCAGCAGCCCCGGGCGGGCCGGGACAGGGAACACTGAAGCTTTCTTT.

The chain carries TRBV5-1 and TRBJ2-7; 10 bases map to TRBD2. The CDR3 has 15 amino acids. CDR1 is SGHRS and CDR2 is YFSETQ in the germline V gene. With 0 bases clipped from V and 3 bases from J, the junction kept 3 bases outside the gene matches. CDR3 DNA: TGCGCCAGCAGCTTGGAACCTAGCGGGGGCTACGAGCAGTACTTC. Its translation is CASSLEPSGGYEQYF.

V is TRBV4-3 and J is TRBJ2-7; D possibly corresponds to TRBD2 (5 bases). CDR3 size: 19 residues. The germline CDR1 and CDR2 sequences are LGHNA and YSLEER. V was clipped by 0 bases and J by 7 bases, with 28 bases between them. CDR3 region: CASSQEPLEPRLLPGEQYF. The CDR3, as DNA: TGCGCCAGCAGCCAAGAACCCCTCGAGCCTCGCCTTCTCCCGGGGGAGCAGTACTTC.

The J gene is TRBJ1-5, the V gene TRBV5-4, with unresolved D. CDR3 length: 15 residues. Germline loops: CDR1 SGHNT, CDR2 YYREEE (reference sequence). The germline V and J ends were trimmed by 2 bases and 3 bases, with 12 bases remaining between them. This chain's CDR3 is CASSLGPANNQPQHF. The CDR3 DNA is TGTGCCAGCAGCTTAGGCCCAGCCAACAATCAGCCCCAGCATTTT.

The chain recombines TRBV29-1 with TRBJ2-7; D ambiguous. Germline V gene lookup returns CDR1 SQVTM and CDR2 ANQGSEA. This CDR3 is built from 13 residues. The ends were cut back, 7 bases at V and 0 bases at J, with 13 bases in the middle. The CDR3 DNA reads TGCAGCGCGACTGTAAAAAGCTCCTACGAGCAGTACTTC. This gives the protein CSATVKSSYEQYF.

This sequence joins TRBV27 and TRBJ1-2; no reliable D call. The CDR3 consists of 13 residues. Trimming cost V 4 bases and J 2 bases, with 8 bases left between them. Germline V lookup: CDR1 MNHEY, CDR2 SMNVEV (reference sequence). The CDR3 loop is CASSSRLNYGYTF. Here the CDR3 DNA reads TGTGCCAGCAGTTCCCGGTTAAACTATGGCTACACCTTC.

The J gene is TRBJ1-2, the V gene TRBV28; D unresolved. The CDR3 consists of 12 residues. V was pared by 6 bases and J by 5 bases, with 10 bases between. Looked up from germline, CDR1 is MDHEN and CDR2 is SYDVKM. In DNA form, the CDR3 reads TGTGCCAGCAGCTCCTCCGTTTATGGCTACACCTTC. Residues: CASSSSVYGYTF.

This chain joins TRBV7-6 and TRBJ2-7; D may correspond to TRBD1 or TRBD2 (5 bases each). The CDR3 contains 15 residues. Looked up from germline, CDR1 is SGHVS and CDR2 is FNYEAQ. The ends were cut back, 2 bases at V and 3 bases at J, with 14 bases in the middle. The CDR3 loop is CASSLLAGTHYEQYF. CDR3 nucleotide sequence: TGTGCCAGCAGCTTACTCGCCGGGACCCACTACGAGCAGTACTTC.

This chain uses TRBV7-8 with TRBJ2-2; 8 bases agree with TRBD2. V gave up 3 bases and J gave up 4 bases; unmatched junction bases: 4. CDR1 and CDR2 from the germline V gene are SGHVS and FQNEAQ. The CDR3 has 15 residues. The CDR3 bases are TGTGCCAGCAGCTTTAGCGGGGTCGGCACCGGGGAGCTGTTTTTT. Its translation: CASSFSGVGTGELFF.

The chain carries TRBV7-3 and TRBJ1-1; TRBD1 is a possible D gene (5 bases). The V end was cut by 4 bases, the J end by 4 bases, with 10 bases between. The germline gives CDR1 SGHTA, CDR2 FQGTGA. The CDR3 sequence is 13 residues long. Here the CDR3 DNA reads TGTGCCAGCAGCTCGACAGCGCGCACTGAAGCTTTCTTT. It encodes CASSSTARTEAFF.

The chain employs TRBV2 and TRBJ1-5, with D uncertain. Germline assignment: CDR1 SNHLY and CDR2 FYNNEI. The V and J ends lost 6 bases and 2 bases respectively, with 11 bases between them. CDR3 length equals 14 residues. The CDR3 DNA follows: TGTGCCAGCAGCGACCGGAGGGGCAATCAGCCCCAGCATTTT. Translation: CASSDRRGNQPQHF.

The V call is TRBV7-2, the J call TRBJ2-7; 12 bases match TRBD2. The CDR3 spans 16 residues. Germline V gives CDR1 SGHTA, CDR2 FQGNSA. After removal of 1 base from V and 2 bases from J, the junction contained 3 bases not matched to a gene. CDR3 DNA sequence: TGTGCCAGCAGCTTAGGGGCTAGCGGGGGGGCCTACGAGCAGTACTTC. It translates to CASSLGASGGAYEQYF.

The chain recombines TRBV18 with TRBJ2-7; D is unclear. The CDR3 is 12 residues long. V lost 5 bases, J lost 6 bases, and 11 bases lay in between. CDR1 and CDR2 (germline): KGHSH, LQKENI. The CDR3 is CASSRKEGEQYF. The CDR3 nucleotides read TGTGCCAGCTCAAGAAAGGAAGGCGAGCAGTACTTC. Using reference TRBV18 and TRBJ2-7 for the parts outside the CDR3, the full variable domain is NAGVMQNPRHLVRRRGQEARLRCSPMKGHSHVYWYRQLPEEGLKFMVYLQKENIIDESGMPKERFSAEFPKEGPSILRIQQVVRGDSAAYFCASSRKEGEQYFGPGTRLTVT.

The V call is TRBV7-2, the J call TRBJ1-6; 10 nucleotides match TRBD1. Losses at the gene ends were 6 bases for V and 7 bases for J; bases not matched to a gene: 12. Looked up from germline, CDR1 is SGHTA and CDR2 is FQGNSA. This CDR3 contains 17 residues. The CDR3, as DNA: TGTGCCAGCAGTTTTCCGGGACAGGGGTTATTAAATTCACCCCTCCACTTT. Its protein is CASSFPGQGLLNSPLHF.

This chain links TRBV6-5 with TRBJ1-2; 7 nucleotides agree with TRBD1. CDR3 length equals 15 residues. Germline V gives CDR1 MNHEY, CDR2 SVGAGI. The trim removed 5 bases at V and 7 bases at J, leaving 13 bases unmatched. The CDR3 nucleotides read TGTGCCAGCAGTAACGCAGGGGGAATGTATGGTGGCTACACCTTC. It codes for CASSNAGGMYGGYTF.

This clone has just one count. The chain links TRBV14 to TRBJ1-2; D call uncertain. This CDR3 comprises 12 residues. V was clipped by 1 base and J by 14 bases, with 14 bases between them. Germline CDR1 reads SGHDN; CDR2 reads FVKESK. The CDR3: CASSQGSAEATF. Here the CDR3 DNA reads TGTGCCAGCAGCCAAGGTTCGGCGGAAGCGACCTTC. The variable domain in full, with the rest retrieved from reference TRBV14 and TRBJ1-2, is EAGVTQFPSHSVIEKGQTVTLRCDPISGHDNLYWYRRVMGKEIKFLLHFVKESKQDESGMPNNRFLAERTGGTYSTLKVQPAELEDSGVYFCASSQGSAEATFGSGTRLTVV.

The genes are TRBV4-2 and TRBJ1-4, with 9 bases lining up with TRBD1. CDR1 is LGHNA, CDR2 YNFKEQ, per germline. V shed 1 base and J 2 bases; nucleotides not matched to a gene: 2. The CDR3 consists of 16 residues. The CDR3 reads CASSQGDRGTNEKLFF. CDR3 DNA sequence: TGTGCCAGCAGCCAAGGCGACAGGGGGACTAATGAAAAACTGTTTTTT.

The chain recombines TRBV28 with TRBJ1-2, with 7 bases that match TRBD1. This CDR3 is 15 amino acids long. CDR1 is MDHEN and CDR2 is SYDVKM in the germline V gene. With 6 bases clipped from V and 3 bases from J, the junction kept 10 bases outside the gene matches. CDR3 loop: CASSQPRGLDYGYTF. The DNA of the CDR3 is TGTGCCAGCAGCCAGCCGAGGGGGCTGGACTATGGCTACACCTTC.

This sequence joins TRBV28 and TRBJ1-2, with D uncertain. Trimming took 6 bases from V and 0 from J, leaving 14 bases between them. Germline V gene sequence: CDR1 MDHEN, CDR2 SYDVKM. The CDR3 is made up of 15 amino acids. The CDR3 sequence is CASRPETGANYGYTF. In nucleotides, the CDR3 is TGTGCCAGCAGGCCGGAAACCGGAGCTAACTATGGCTACACCTTC.

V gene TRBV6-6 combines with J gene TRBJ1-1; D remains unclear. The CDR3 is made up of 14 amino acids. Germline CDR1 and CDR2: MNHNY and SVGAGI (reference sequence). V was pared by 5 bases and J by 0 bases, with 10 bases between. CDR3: CASSRGELNTEAFF. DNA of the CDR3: TGTGCCAGCAGTCGAGGAGAACTGAACACTGAAGCTTTCTTT.